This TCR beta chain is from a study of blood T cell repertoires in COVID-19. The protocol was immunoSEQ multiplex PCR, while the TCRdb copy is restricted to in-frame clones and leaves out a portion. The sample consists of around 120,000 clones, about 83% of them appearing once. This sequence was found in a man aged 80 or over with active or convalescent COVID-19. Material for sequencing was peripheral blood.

CDR3 residues: CASSEEGIWAPWGYTF. CDR3 sequence (DNA): TGTGCCAGCAGTGAAGAAGGCATTTGGGCACCTTGGGGCTACACCTTC. The V gene is TRBV6-1, the J gene TRBJ1-2, with D unclear. The germline CDR1 and CDR2 sequences are MNHNS and SASEGT. The CDR3 is made up of 16 amino acids. Trimming shortened V by 1 base and J by 8 bases, and 20 bases separated the two germline ends.